Here is one T cell receptor beta chain with its context. Its antigen is not yet known. The sample holds no much larger clone one base away, and base qualities are not on file. V loses 3 bases of germline sequence and J loses 1 base, and the interval between the two ends is 15 bases. CDR1 and CDR2, per the germline V gene (reference sequence), are DFQATT and SNEGSKA. Taken from cysteine to phenylalanine, the CDR3 has 15 residues. Kept here is only the CDR3 DNA, which spans 45 bases and is read in frame from base 1. The method was PCR. The instrument was an Illumina HiSeq 4000. Bulk TCR libraries were generated as previously described, with the TCR primers listed in Table S5 used. Purification of total RNA was performed with the Qiagen AllPrep DNA/RNA kit. Before any analysis, reads coming from multiple sequencing runs of the same library were combined into one pool. On the authors' methods: Reads were retained only if their TCR constant sequence matched exactly, and those retained reads were trimmed to 150 nt and grouped according to their 12-nt molecular barcodes. Reads within each barcode group were sub-clustered using a 15% Levenshtein threshold, and quality-weighted consensus sequences were constructed for each RNA molecule. Non-functional sequences were removed, as were lower-count sequences one edit away from another. Barcode sub-clusters with fewer than 20% of the maximum read count were removed, based on fitting two negative binomial distributions. The public sequencing data were trimmed at Q25 with fastp and processed into clonotypes with MiXCR by TCRdb, which kept only in-frame beta chains. Under each unique CDR3 protein, matching rows form one entry showing the most common genes and DNA. These V and J calls are TCRdb output, not the study's own analysis. In all, the sample holds about 640,000 distinct CDR3 sequences, and just under 20% of those were seen once. In total, the top ten clones hold roughly 0.85% of the sample.

Libraries of naive CD8 T cells were generated from around 20,000 to 990,000 sorted cells, with 10%, 30% or 50% of the purified RNA used. Naive CD8 T cells, defined as CD8+CD4-CCR7+CD45RA+, were FACS-sorted into RLT Plus buffer on a BD FACSAria II. Approximately eleven TCR copies' worth of Jurkat RNA were spiked into about 20,000-1,100,000 naive CD8 T cell samples to test detection sensitivity. Enrichment of CD8 T cells was performed with RosetteSep CD8+ T Cell Enrichment Cocktail and Ficoll-Paque, after which ACK red cell lysis was carried out. The data derive from a study of molecular identifiers for immune sequencing clone quantification (dated by TCRdb to 2016 to 2018). Study-wide context: For a replicate experiment, RNA from approximately 20,000 or 100,000 naive CD8 T cells was divided into five aliquots, and four of the five aliquots were sequenced. This methods study benchmarked molecular-identifier clustering-based TCR repertoire sequencing (MIDCIRS) and TCR RNA copy counting, using CD8 T cells to do so. The study at large found these results: Spiked-in Jurkat TCR RNA equal to a single cell's worth was reported to be detectable even within 1,100,000 naive CD8 T cells. In CMV-specific effector cells, clones with more than 20 RNA copies contained over 98% of molecules, whereas in naive cells such clones contained under 1% of molecules. Without barcode sub-clustering, chimeric consensus sequences inflated TCR diversity; chimeras reached as high as 47%. The naive libraries included spiked-in Jurkat TCR RNA (10 copies' worth), and this Jurkat TCR RNA is not part of the donor repertoire. The sizes of highly expanded clones could end up underestimated when identical TCR molecules share a barcode. Modeling indicated roughly 3.3 TCR RNA copies recovered per cell, compared with 7.5 to 10 by digital PCR, which implies a capture efficiency of 25% to 35%.

Sequenced sample: naive CD8+ T cells from blood, with Jurkat cell RNA spiked in. Interpreted using the paper, the cell subset or site label stands for: FACS-sorted CD8+CD4-CCR7+CD45RA+ naive T cells. Rearrangement joined TRBV20-1 to TRBJ1-1, with the D gene not confidently named. This TCR was sampled from a human donor in good health. Some libraries in this study had Jurkat cell RNA spiked in. DNA sequence: TGCAGTGCTAGTCCCTCACAGATTGAGAACACTGAAGCTTTCTTT. Its protein is CSASPSQIENTEAFF.